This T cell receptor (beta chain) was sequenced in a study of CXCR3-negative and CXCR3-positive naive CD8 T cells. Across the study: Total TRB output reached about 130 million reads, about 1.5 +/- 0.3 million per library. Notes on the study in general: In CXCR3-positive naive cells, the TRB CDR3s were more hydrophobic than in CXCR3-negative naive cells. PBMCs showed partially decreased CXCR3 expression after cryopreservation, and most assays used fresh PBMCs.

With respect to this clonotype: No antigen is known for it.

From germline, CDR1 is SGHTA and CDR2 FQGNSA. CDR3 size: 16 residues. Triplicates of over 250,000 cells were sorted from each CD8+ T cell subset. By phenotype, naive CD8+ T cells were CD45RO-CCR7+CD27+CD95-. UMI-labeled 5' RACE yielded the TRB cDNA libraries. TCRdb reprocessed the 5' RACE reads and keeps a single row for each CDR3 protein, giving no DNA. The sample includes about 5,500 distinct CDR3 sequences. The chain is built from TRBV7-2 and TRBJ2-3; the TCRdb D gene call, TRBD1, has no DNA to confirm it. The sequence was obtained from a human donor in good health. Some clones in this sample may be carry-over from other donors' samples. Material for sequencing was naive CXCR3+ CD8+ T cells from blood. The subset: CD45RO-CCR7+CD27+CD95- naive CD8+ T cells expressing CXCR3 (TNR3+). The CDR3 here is CASSLATGQGMDTQYF.